This TCR beta chain was sequenced during a study of cytomegalovirus exposure and HLA in healthy donors. The study's findings and limits: Analyzed later, association rates of TCRs varied across HLA loci, with DRB1 most and HLA-C fewest. For most TCR beta V segments, an earlier analysis put the productive rate at about 90% or about 30% of the time.

The PCR had 60 Vbeta and 13 Jbeta primers. Under the authors' procedure: In a later analysis, of 79 million or so unique beta chains, around 9.9 million appeared in at least two donors. Sequencing used immunoSEQ multiplex PCR; TCRdb keeps in-frame clones, though not all of them. V and J calls and clone size follow that table, whereas D and trimming were derived from the DNA. The sample holds fewer than 120,000 clones, more than 70% seen once. The germline V and J ends were trimmed by 3 bases and 4 bases, with 7 bases remaining between them. The CDR3 is 13 residues long. The germline V gene has CDR1 LGHNT and CDR2 FRNRAP. About this clone itself: What it binds is not known.

Sequenced material: PBMCs. The V call is TRBV12-5, the J call TRBJ1-5; D gene ambiguous. The clonotype originates from a woman aged 55-69 years in good health and CMV-seropositive. Written as DNA, the CDR3 is TGTGCTAGTGGTTTACAGCCAAATCAGCCCCAGCATTTT. This codes for CASGLQPNQPQHF.